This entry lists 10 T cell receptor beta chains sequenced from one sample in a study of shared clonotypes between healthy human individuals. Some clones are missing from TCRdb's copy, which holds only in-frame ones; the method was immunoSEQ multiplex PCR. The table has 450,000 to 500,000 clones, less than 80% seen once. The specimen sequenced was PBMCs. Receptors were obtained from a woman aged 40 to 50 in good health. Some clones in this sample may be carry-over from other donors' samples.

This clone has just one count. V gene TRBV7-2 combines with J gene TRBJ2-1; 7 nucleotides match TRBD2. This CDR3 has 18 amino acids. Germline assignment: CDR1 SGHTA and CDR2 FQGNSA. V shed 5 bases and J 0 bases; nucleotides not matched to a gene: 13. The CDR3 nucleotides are TGTGCCAGCAGCCCCCGAGGGGTCCGCGGGAGCTCCTACAATGAGCAGTTCTTC. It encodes CASSPRGVRGSSYNEQFF.

CDR3 nucleotide sequence: TGTGCCAGCAGCGGGGGGGGGATAGTGACAGATACGCAGTATTTT. Encoded protein: CASSGGGIVTDTQYF. The chain uses TRBV28 and TRBJ2-3; the match to TRBD2 covers 8 bases. This CDR3 has 15 amino acids. Germline CDR1 and CDR2: MDHEN and SYDVKM. With 6 bases clipped from V and 3 bases from J, the junction kept 8 bases outside the gene matches.

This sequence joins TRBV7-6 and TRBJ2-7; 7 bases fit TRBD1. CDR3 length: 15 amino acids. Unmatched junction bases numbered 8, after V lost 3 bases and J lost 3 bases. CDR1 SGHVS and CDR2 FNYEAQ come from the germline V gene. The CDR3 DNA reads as TGTGCCAGCAGCTTCGGTCCAGGGGGTATCTACGAGCAGTACTTC. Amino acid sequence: CASSFGPGGIYEQYF.

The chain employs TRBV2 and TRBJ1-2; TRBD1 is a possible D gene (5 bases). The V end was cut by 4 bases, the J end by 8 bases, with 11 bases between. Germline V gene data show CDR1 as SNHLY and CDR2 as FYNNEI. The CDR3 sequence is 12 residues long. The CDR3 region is CASSAPRQGYTF. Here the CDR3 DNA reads TGTGCCAGCAGTGCGCCCCGACAGGGCTACACCTTC. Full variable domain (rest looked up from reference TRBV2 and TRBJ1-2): EPEVTQTPSHQVTQMGQEVILRCVPISNHLYFYWYRQILGQKVEFLVSFYNNEISEKSEIFDDQFSVERPDGSNFTLKIRSTKLEDSAMYFCASSAPRQGYTFGSGTRLTVV.

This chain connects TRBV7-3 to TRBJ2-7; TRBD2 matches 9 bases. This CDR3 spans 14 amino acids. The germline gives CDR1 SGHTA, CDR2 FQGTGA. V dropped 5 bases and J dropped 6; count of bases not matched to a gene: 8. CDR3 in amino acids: CASSPSGTKGEQYF. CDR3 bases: TGTGCCAGCAGCCCTAGCGGGACGAAAGGCGAGCAGTACTTC.

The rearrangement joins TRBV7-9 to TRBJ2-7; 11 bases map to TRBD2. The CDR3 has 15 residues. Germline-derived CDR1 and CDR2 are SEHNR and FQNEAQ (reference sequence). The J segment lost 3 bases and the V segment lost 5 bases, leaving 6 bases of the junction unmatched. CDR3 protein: CASSQPGLADYEQYF. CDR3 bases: TGTGCCAGCAGCCAACCGGGACTAGCGGACTACGAGCAGTACTTC. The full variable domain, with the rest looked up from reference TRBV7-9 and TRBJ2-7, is DTGVSQNPRHKITKRGQNVTFRCDPISEHNRLYWYRQTLGQGPEFLTYFQNEAQLEKSRLLSDRFSAERPKGSFSTLEIQRTEQGDSAMYLCASSQPGLADYEQYFGPGTRLTVT.

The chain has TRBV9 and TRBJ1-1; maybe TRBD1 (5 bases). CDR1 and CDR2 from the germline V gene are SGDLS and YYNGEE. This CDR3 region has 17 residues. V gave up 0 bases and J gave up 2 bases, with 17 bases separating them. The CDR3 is CASSVGDLWGYNTEAFF. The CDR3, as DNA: TGTGCCAGCAGCGTAGGAGACCTTTGGGGGTACAACACTGAAGCTTTCTTT.

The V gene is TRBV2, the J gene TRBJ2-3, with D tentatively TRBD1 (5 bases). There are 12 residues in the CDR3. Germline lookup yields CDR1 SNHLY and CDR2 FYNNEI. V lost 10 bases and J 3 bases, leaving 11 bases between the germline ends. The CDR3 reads CATQTDTDTQYF. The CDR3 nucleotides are TGTGCCACCCAGACAGATACAGATACGCAGTATTTT.

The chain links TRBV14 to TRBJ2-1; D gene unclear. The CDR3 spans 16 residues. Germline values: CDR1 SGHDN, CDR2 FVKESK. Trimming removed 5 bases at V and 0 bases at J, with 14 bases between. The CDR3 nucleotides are TGTGCCAGCAGCTCTCGGACCACTTCCTCCTACAATGAGCAGTTCTTC. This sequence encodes CASSSRTTSSYNEQFF.

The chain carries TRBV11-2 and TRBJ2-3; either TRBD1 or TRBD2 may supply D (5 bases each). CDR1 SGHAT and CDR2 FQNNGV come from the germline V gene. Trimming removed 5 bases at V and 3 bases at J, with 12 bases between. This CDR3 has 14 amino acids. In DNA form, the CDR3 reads TGTGCCAGCAGCCAGGGACGGTCGACAGATACGCAGTATTTT. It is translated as CASSQGRSTDTQYF. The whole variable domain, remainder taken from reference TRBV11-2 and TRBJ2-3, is EAGVAQSPRYKIIEKRQSVAFWCNPISGHATLYWYQQILGQGPKLLIQFQNNGVVDDSQLPKDRFSAERLKGVDSTLKIQPAKLEDSAVYLCASSQGRSTDTQYFGPGTRLTVL.